This T cell receptor beta chain emerged from a study of blood T cell repertoires in COVID-19. Study-level information: Some COVID-19 samples were acute and others convalescent; all came from the United States, Italy and Spain. Sample material is recorded as cDNA or gDNA derived from T cells, B-cell-depleted T cells, or PBMCs.

The V gene lost 1 base and the J gene lost 0 bases, with 7 bases spanning the gap. This CDR3 is built from 15 residues. The germline V gene encodes CDR1 SGHRS and CDR2 YFSETQ. As handled by the study authors: Researchers report that nucleated cell counts were estimated from reference gene primer amplification. The assay was immunoSEQ multiplex PCR, and TCRdb's table has in-frame clones only and misses some. V, J and clone size derive from that table, while D and trimming were established from the DNA sequence. The table has about 120,000 clones, around 79% seen once. The TCR comes from a man aged 70-80 years with acute or convalescent COVID-19. Sequencing was performed on peripheral blood. This chain connects TRBV5-1 to TRBJ1-4; possible D gene TRBD1, 5 bases. CDR3 DNA sequence: TGCGCCAGCAGCTTGATGACAGCAACTAATGAAAAACTGTTTTTT. Residues: CASSLMTATNEKLFF.